This is a list of T cell receptor beta chains from one sample in a study of cytomegalovirus exposure and HLA in healthy donors. Profiled with immunoSEQ multiplex PCR; TCRdb holds only in-frame clones, not every one. The sample lists 110,000 to 150,000 clones; roughly 76% were seen once. Sequencing input: PBMCs. The receptor source for this set is a female donor in good health and CMV-seronegative. The CDR3 runs from the conserved cysteine through the conserved F or W. The D gene is left open where the match is weak. Clone size is shown for a subset of rows, as once, few, many or a class of expanded clone.

v_gene	d_gene	abundance	j_gene	CDR3aa	CDR3nt
TRBV28	-	-	TRBJ2-7	CASSRLIYEQYF	TGTGCCAGCAGTCGACTAATCTACGAGCAGTACTTC
TRBV30	TRBD2	-	TRBJ2-5	CAWRGLAVQETQYF	TGTGCCTGGAGAGGACTAGCGGTCCAAGAGACCCAGTACTTC
TRBV5-1	-	-	TRBJ1-3	CASSLVAGLGNTIYF	TGCGCCAGCAGCTTGGTAGCAGGGTTGGGAAACACCATATATTTT
TRBV11-2	-	few	TRBJ1-5	CASSLDDTDNQPQHF	TGTGCCAGCAGCTTAGACGACACGGACAATCAGCCCCAGCATTTT
TRBV27	-	-	TRBJ1-1	CASSLAGVGVAFF	TGTGCCAGCAGTTTAGCAGGCGTGGGTGTAGCTTTCTTT
TRBV2	TRBD2	-	TRBJ2-3	CASRGSGSLTDTQYF	TGTGCCAGCAGGGGTAGCGGGAGTCTCACAGATACGCAGTATTTT
TRBV30	TRBD2	-	TRBJ2-1	CAWSGIAGLSYNEQFF	TGTGCCTGGAGTGGGATAGCGGGTCTTTCCTACAATGAGCAGTTCTTC
TRBV6-4	TRBD2	-	TRBJ2-3	CASSEGLADTQYF	TGTGCCAGCAGTGAAGGACTAGCAGATACGCAGTATTTT
TRBV5-6	TRBD1	-	TRBJ1-4	CASSLGTGAGKLFF	TGTGCCAGCAGCTTGGGGACAGGGGCTGGAAAACTGTTTTTT
TRBV7-9	TRBD1	few	TRBJ2-5	CASSLGDRGLQETQYF	TGTGCCAGCAGCTTAGGTGACAGGGGTCTTCAAGAGACCCAGTACTTC
TRBV2	TRBD2	-	TRBJ2-1	CATRTSGIYNEQFF	TGTGCCACCAGGACTAGCGGGATCTACAATGAGCAGTTCTTC
TRBV13	-	-	TRBJ1-1	CASSVTDRLNTEAFF	TGTGCCAGCAGCGTAACAGACAGGCTGAACACTGAAGCTTTCTTT
TRBV6-5	TRBD1	-	TRBJ2-7	CASSYSGQGYDEQYF	TGTGCCAGCAGTTACTCGGGACAGGGGTACGACGAGCAGTACTTC
TRBV19	-	-	TRBJ1-5	CASSPHNQPQHF	TGTGCCAGTAGTCCCCACAATCAGCCCCAGCATTTT
TRBV27	TRBD2	-	TRBJ2-2	CASSFGLAGGLGGELFF	TGTGCCAGCAGTTTCGGACTAGCGGGAGGGCTAGGCGGGGAGCTGTTTTTT
TRBV25-1	TRBD2	-	TRBJ2-5	CASSAAWGGAETQYF	TGTGCCAGCAGTGCGGCCTGGGGAGGGGCTGAGACCCAGTACTTC